These T cell receptor beta chains were read from a single sample in a study of blood T cell repertoires in COVID-19. Assay: immunoSEQ multiplex PCR; the TCRdb copy retains only in-frame clones and omits some. The table records 9,500 to 15,000 clones, 90% of them present only once. Sequenced material: peripheral blood. Receptors were obtained from a man aged 65 to 85 with active COVID-19. CDR3s include the opening cysteine and the closing phenylalanine or tryptophan. The order of the fields is V gene, J gene, CDR3 protein.

TRBV4-1,TRBJ2-7,CASSQGAGGAYEQYF
TRBV6-2/TRBV6-3,TRBJ1-4,CASSLRTGNEKLFF
TRBV5-6,TRBJ1-2,CASSQRLQGNYGYTF
TRBV24-1,TRBJ1-2,CATSDNRGLSGYTF
TRBV3-1/TRBV3-2,TRBJ1-1,CASSQVAANTEAFF
TRBV15,TRBJ2-2,CATSRLTGTGSEELFF
TRBV7-8,TRBJ2-7,CASSLLGGGAEEQYF
TRBV11-3,TRBJ2-3,CASSLDWGADTQYF
TRBV25-1,TRBJ1-6,CASSPPGTYNSPLHF
TRBV7-9,TRBJ1-1,CASSLLYEGNTEAFF
TRBV5-6,TRBJ2-7,CASTGLAGTYEQYF
TRBV3-1/TRBV3-2,TRBJ1-1,CASTGGYTEAFF
TRBV5-1,TRBJ2-1,CASSLVPLGPLTYNEQFF
TRBV11-2,TRBJ1-4,CASSLEGRFNEKLFF
TRBV10-3,TRBJ2-1,CAISEPGGEQFF
TRBV5-1,TRBJ2-4,CASSLGAQGIDIQYF
TRBV5-5,TRBJ2-7,CASSLGQASAYEQYF
TRBV5-1,TRBJ1-1,CASSGRTGLNTEAFF
TRBV27,TRBJ1-1,CASSGQVNTEAFF
TRBV6-5,TRBJ1-5,CASSYARGNQPQHF
TRBV2,TRBJ2-5,CATARWSLETQYF
TRBV5-1,TRBJ2-1,CASSLVSLGLADYNEQFF
TRBV9,TRBJ1-2,CASSVEVGGWGYTF
TRBV9,TRBJ2-7,CASSVLAVGEQYF
TRBV29-1,TRBJ1-3,CSARQGLGSGNTIYF
TRBV21-1,TRBJ2-3,CASSKRGGGPTDTQYF
TRBV4-2,TRBJ2-7,CASSVGSGLLYEQYF
TRBV4-2,TRBJ2-7,CASSQVAVRAYEQYF
TRBV10-1,TRBJ2-1,CASSESRQATSYNEQFF
TRBV18,TRBJ1-1,CASSLGVNTEAFF
TRBV7-9,TRBJ1-5,CASSQSTPGQPQHF
TRBV6-6,TRBJ2-3,CASRRTSGNTDTQYF
TRBV9,TRBJ1-2,CASSTQDSYGYTF
TRBV6-5,TRBJ1-1,CASRGAGWKAEAFF
TRBV10-3,TRBJ2-3,CASLNQQGSADTQYF
TRBV28,TRBJ1-2,CASRVAHSYGYTF
TRBV6-1,TRBJ1-1,CASSDRDRGLSEAFF
TRBV3-1/TRBV3-2,TRBJ2-7,CASSLDRDFYEQYF
TRBV18,TRBJ2-6,CASSSDIGHSGANVLTF
TRBV27,TRBJ1-6,CAAKGAEWNSPLHF
TRBV28,TRBJ2-1,CASSLGGTNYNEQFF